This T cell receptor beta chain was sequenced during a study of technical replicates of blood from a few donors. Germline values: CDR1 SNHLY, CDR2 FYNNEI. V was trimmed by 8 bases and J by 0 bases, leaving 14 bases between them. The CDR3 spans 14 residues. Here immunoSEQ multiplex PCR was the method, and the copy in TCRdb shows in-frame clones only, minus some. This sample has roughly 80,000 clones, with 96% found just once. This clone was observed a single time. The sequencing sample was made of T cells isolated from PBMCs. This TCR was sampled from a human donor in good health. This chain joins TRBV2 and TRBJ2-7; no clear D. CDR3 DNA sequence: TGTGCCAGCGGCGCGGCACGAAGCTCCTACGAGCAGTACTTC. Protein sequence: CASGAARSSYEQYF.